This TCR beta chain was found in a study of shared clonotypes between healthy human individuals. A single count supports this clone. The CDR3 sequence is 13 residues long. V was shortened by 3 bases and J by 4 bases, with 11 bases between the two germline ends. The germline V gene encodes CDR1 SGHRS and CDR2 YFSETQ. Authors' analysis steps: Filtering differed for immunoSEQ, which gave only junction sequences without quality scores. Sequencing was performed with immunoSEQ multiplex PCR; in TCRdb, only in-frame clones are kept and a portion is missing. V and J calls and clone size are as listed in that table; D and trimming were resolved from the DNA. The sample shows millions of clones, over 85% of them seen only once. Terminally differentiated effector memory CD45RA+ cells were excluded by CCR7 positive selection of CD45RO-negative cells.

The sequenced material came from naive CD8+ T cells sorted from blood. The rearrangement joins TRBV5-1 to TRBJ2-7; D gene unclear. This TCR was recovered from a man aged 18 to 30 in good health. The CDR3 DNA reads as TGCGCCAGCAGCTCAGTTCCTAGTTACGAGCAGTACTTC. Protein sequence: CASSSVPSYEQYF. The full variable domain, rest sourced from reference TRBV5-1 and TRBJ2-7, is KAGVTQTPRYLIKTRGQQVTLSCSPISGHRSVSWYQQTPGQGLQFLFEYFSETQRNKGNFPGRFSGRQFSNSRSEMNVSTLELGDSALYLCASSSVPSYEQYFGPGTRLTVT.